This T cell receptor (beta chain) was documented in a study of cytomegalovirus exposure and HLA in healthy donors. Overall study: Roughly 92 million unique TCRs, all from HLA-typed donors, were included in an early release of the data. Of the donors genotyped, 300 to 500 in all, around 76% fell in the Caucasian-associated ancestry cluster.

V lost 10 bases, J lost 5 bases, and 17 bases lay in between. This CDR3 spans 13 amino acids. Per the germline V gene, CDR1 is SGHDN and CDR2 is FVKESK. The PCR ran on 60 Vbeta and 13 Jbeta primers. Assay: immunoSEQ multiplex PCR; the TCRdb copy retains only in-frame clones and omits some. The sample lists about 110,000 clones, about 70% seen once, with approximately 0.9% in the top ten. The sequenced material came from PBMCs. The receptor was derived from a woman aged 25 to 39 in good health and CMV-seronegative. V is TRBV14 and J is TRBJ1-1; D perhaps matches TRBD1 (6 bases). CDR3 nucleotides: TGTGCCACCGGAATGGGGGGGCAGACTGAAGCTTTCTTT. The encoded protein is CATGMGGQTEAFF.